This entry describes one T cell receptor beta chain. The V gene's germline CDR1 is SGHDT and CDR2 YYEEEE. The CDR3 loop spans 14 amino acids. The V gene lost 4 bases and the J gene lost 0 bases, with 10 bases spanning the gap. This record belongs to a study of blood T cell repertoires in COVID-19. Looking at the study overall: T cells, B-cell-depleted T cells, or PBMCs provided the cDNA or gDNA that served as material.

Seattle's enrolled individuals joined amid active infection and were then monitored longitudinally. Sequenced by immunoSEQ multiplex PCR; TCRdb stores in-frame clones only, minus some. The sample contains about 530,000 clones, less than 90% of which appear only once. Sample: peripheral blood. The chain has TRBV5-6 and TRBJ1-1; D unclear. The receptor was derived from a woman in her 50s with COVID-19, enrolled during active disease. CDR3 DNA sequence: TGTGCCAGCAGCCTGTTGGAGTTGAACACTGAAGCTTTCTTT. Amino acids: CASSLLELNTEAFF.